Listed below are T cell receptor beta chains from one sample, sequenced in a study of human T cells and chemical hapten exposure. TCRdb re-called the RACE reads through MiXCR, storing one row per CDR3 protein. The sample has about 98,000 distinct CDR3 sequences, 11% seen once. The material was whole blood, obtained in connection with sensitization to the hapten diphenylcyclopropenone (DPC). Every receptor here comes from a woman aged 55-75 years with alopecia areata. Some clones in this sample may be carry-over from other donors' samples. CDR3s include the opening cysteine and the closing phenylalanine or tryptophan. The order of the fields is D gene, V gene, CDR3 length, J gene, clone size, CDR3 DNA, CDR3 protein. A D gene is named only where the DNA matches it firmly. Not every row has a clone size; where given, it reads once, few, many or a size class.

D gene: TRBD1
V gene: TRBV20-1
CDR3 length: 14
J gene: TRBJ2-7
clone size: .
CDR3 DNA: TGCAGTGCTAGACGGACAGGCCGTAAGGACGAGCAGTACTTC
CDR3 protein: CSARRTGRKDEQYF

D gene: TRBD1
V gene: TRBV3-1
CDR3 length: 17
J gene: TRBJ2-1
clone size: many
CDR3 DNA: TGTGCCAGCAGCCAAGGGTTCTCGGACAGGATCTACAATGAGCAGTTCTTC
CDR3 protein: CASSQGFSDRIYNEQFF

D gene: .
V gene: TRBV29-1
CDR3 length: 12
J gene: TRBJ2-5
clone size: many
CDR3 DNA: TGCAGTCTACGACAGGCACAAGAGACCCAGTACTTC
CDR3 protein: CSLRQAQETQYF

D gene: .
V gene: TRBV18
CDR3 length: 15
J gene: TRBJ1-1
clone size: many
CDR3 DNA: TGTGCCAGCTCACCGACAAGTCAGGTGAACACTGAAGCTTTCTTT
CDR3 protein: CASSPTSQVNTEAFF

D gene: .
V gene: TRBV5-1
CDR3 length: 13
J gene: TRBJ2-1
clone size: .
CDR3 DNA: TGCGCCAGCGGGTCCGTTGGGGGCAATGAGCAGTTCTTC
CDR3 protein: CASGSVGGNEQFF

D gene: .
V gene: TRBV18
CDR3 length: 13
J gene: TRBJ2-5
clone size: few
CDR3 DNA: TGTGCCAGCTCACTACAGCGAGAGGAGACCCAGTACTTC
CDR3 protein: CASSLQREETQYF

D gene: TRBD2
V gene: TRBV12-3/TRBV12-4
CDR3 length: 13
J gene: TRBJ2-7
clone size: once
CDR3 DNA: TGTGCCAGCAGTTCCGGGACTATCAACGAGCAGTACTTC
CDR3 protein: CASSSGTINEQYF

D gene: TRBD1
V gene: TRBV6-6
CDR3 length: 14
J gene: TRBJ2-1
clone size: few
CDR3 DNA: TGTGCCAGCATCTGGGGGACAGACTACAATGAGCAGTTCTTC
CDR3 protein: CASIWGTDYNEQFF

D gene: .
V gene: TRBV4-1
CDR3 length: 15
J gene: TRBJ2-7
clone size: .
CDR3 DNA: TGCGCCAGCAGCCAGCTAGGGCAGGGGAACTACGAGCAGTACTTC
CDR3 protein: CASSQLGQGNYEQYF

D gene: .
V gene: TRBV5-4
CDR3 length: 15
J gene: TRBJ1-2
clone size: many
CDR3 DNA: TGTGCCAGCAGCTTGCCCGACGGAGCTAACTATGGCTACACCTTC
CDR3 protein: CASSLPDGANYGYTF

D gene: .
V gene: TRBV11-2
CDR3 length: 12
J gene: TRBJ1-1
clone size: many
CDR3 DNA: TGTGCCAGCAGCTTAAATAGCTATGAAGCTTTCTTT
CDR3 protein: CASSLNSYEAFF

D gene: TRBD2
V gene: TRBV3-1
CDR3 length: 16
J gene: TRBJ2-5
clone size: many
CDR3 DNA: TGTGCCAGCAGCCGTGGACTAGCCGTAGTCCAAGAGACCCAGTACTTC
CDR3 protein: CASSRGLAVVQETQYF

D gene: .
V gene: TRBV5-1
CDR3 length: 16
J gene: TRBJ1-5
clone size: .
CDR3 DNA: TGCGCCAGCAGCTTAAGAGCGGGACCCGGGAATCAGCCCCAGCATTTT
CDR3 protein: CASSLRAGPGNQPQHF

D gene: .
V gene: TRBV7-7
CDR3 length: 14
J gene: TRBJ2-5
clone size: .
CDR3 DNA: TGTGCTAGCAGCTTAAGGGCAGGCCAAGAGACCCAGTACTTC
CDR3 protein: CASSLRAGQETQYF

D gene: TRBD2
V gene: TRBV19
CDR3 length: 17
J gene: TRBJ2-3
clone size: once
CDR3 DNA: TGTGCCAGTAGTCCCCGGGCTAGCGGGGGGCGGACAGATACGCAGTATTTT
CDR3 protein: CASSPRASGGRTDTQYF

D gene: TRBD2
V gene: TRBV6-2/TRBV6-3
CDR3 length: 17
J gene: TRBJ2-3
clone size: many
CDR3 DNA: TGTGCCAGCGGGCCTTCAACCGGGGGGAACCCCTATGGTACGCAGTATTTT
CDR3 protein: CASGPSTGGNPYGTQYF

D gene: .
V gene: TRBV5-4
CDR3 length: 14
J gene: TRBJ1-4
clone size: many
CDR3 DNA: TGTGCCAGCAGCTTGGGCCAGACTAATGAAAAACTGTTTTTT
CDR3 protein: CASSLGQTNEKLFF

D gene: .
V gene: TRBV6-2/TRBV6-3
CDR3 length: 15
J gene: TRBJ1-6
clone size: many
CDR3 DNA: TGTGCCAGCAGTGCCTATCTCGTATGGAATTCACCCCTCCACTTT
CDR3 protein: CASSAYLVWNSPLHF

D gene: .
V gene: TRBV20-1
CDR3 length: 14
J gene: TRBJ2-7
clone size: many
CDR3 DNA: TGCAGTGCTAGAGATCAGGGGAAAGCGTACGAGCAGTACTTC
CDR3 protein: CSARDQGKAYEQYF

D gene: TRBD1
V gene: TRBV3-1
CDR3 length: 16
J gene: TRBJ1-3
clone size: many
CDR3 DNA: TGTGCCAGCACCCCAAGGACAGGACCCTCTGAAAACACCATATATTTT
CDR3 protein: CASTPRTGPSENTIYF

D gene: TRBD1
V gene: TRBV18
CDR3 length: 15
J gene: TRBJ2-3
clone size: .
CDR3 DNA: TGTGCCAGCTCACCACGGCAGGGGGCCTCAGATACGCAGTATTTT
CDR3 protein: CASSPRQGASDTQYF

D gene: TRBD2
V gene: TRBV18
CDR3 length: 16
J gene: TRBJ2-1
clone size: few
CDR3 DNA: TGTGCCAGCTCACCCGACGGGGCTAGCGGTCTAAATGAGCAGTTCTTC
CDR3 protein: CASSPDGASGLNEQFF

D gene: TRBD2
V gene: TRBV20-1
CDR3 length: 12
J gene: TRBJ2-1
clone size: .
CDR3 DNA: TGCAGTGCTAGAGGACTAGCGGGGCTGGAGTTCTTC
CDR3 protein: CSARGLAGLEFF

D gene: .
V gene: TRBV4-1
CDR3 length: 14
J gene: TRBJ1-5
clone size: few
CDR3 DNA: TGCGCCAGCAGCCGGAAGGTACTAGACTTGTACCAGCATTTT
CDR3 protein: CASSRKVLDLYQHF

D gene: TRBD2
V gene: TRBV20-1
CDR3 length: 13
J gene: TRBJ2-4
clone size: .
CDR3 DNA: TGCAGTGCGTCGCGGGGGGCCAAAAACATTCAGTACTTC
CDR3 protein: CSASRGAKNIQYF

D gene: .
V gene: TRBV2
CDR3 length: 14
J gene: TRBJ2-5
clone size: many
CDR3 DNA: TGTGCCAGCAGTGATTGGGTGTCGGAGGAGACCCAGTACTTC
CDR3 protein: CASSDWVSEETQYF

D gene: .
V gene: TRBV3-1
CDR3 length: 15
J gene: TRBJ1-1
clone size: few
CDR3 DNA: TGTGCCAGCAGCCAGAGTGGAGGTAGGGACACTGAAGCTTTCTTT
CDR3 protein: CASSQSGGRDTEAFF

D gene: TRBD1
V gene: TRBV7-9
CDR3 length: 14
J gene: TRBJ1-5
clone size: .
CDR3 DNA: TGTGCCAGCAGCACCGGGACAGGCGCCGGGCCCCAGCATTTT
CDR3 protein: CASSTGTGAGPQHF

D gene: TRBD1
V gene: TRBV29-1
CDR3 length: 13
J gene: TRBJ1-6
clone size: .
CDR3 DNA: TGCAGCGTTCGGACAGGGGCAAATTCACCCCTCCACTTT
CDR3 protein: CSVRTGANSPLHF

D gene: TRBD2
V gene: TRBV11-2
CDR3 length: 16
J gene: TRBJ2-1
clone size: many
CDR3 DNA: TGTGCCAGCAGCGGCCGAAAAGGACTAGCTAGCCGGGAGCAGTTCTTC
CDR3 protein: CASSGRKGLASREQFF

D gene: .
V gene: TRBV15
CDR3 length: 17
J gene: TRBJ2-3
clone size: many
CDR3 DNA: TGTGCCACCAGCAGGCCAATTGGGACACCTAGCACAGATACGCAGTATTTT
CDR3 protein: CATSRPIGTPSTDTQYF

D gene: .
V gene: TRBV7-9
CDR3 length: 15
J gene: TRBJ2-3
clone size: .
CDR3 DNA: TGTGCCAGCAGCTTAGGAGCATCTAGCACAGATACGCAGTATTTT
CDR3 protein: CASSLGASSTDTQYF

D gene: .
V gene: TRBV5-3
CDR3 length: 13
J gene: TRBJ2-3
clone size: few
CDR3 DNA: TGTGCCAGCCGCCCCGGGGCTATGGATACGCAGTATTTT
CDR3 protein: CASRPGAMDTQYF

D gene: .
V gene: TRBV20-1
CDR3 length: 13
J gene: TRBJ2-7
clone size: .
CDR3 DNA: TGCAGTGCTAGTCGGCAGGGGGGACACGAGCAGTACTTC
CDR3 protein: CSASRQGGHEQYF

D gene: TRBD1
V gene: TRBV5-1
CDR3 length: 15
J gene: TRBJ1-2
clone size: many
CDR3 DNA: TGCGCCAGCAGCTTCCAGGGACAGGGGCACTATGGCTACACCTTC
CDR3 protein: CASSFQGQGHYGYTF

D gene: .
V gene: TRBV10-2
CDR3 length: 13
J gene: TRBJ1-3
clone size: once
CDR3 DNA: TGCGCCAGCAGTGAGTCAGGGGAAAACACCATATATTTT
CDR3 protein: CASSESGENTIYF

D gene: .
V gene: TRBV10-2
CDR3 length: 15
J gene: TRBJ2-7
clone size: many
CDR3 DNA: TGCGCCAGCAGGGAACCTAGCCGTCTCTCCTACGAGCAGTACTTC
CDR3 protein: CASREPSRLSYEQYF

D gene: TRBD2
V gene: TRBV4-2
CDR3 length: 16
J gene: TRBJ2-5
clone size: few
CDR3 DNA: TGTGCCAGCAGCCAAGAGAGTAGCGGGGGGGCGGAGACCCAGTACTTC
CDR3 protein: CASSQESSGGAETQYF

D gene: .
V gene: TRBV12-3/TRBV12-4
CDR3 length: 16
J gene: TRBJ2-5
clone size: few
CDR3 DNA: TGTGCCAGCAGCCCCGCGAATGATGTGTACCAAGAGACCCAGTACTTC
CDR3 protein: CASSPANDVYQETQYF

D gene: .
V gene: TRBV20-1
CDR3 length: 13
J gene: TRBJ2-1
clone size: many
CDR3 DNA: TGCAGTGCGCCGGGACTGGAGGCCTTGGAGCAGTTCTTC
CDR3 protein: CSAPGLEALEQFF

D gene: TRBD1
V gene: TRBV7-9
CDR3 length: 15
J gene: TRBJ2-7
clone size: few
CDR3 DNA: TGTGCCAGCAGCCCACCCGGGACAGGGTTGGGCGAGCAGTACTTC
CDR3 protein: CASSPPGTGLGEQYF

D gene: TRBD1
V gene: TRBV20-1
CDR3 length: 14
J gene: TRBJ1-2
clone size: .
CDR3 DNA: TGCAGTGCTGAACTGACAGGGCTGCACTATGGCTACACCTTC
CDR3 protein: CSAELTGLHYGYTF

D gene: TRBD1
V gene: TRBV6-6
CDR3 length: 13
J gene: TRBJ1-1
clone size: .
CDR3 DNA: TGTGCCAGCAGTTACGGGACAGTTTACGGGGCTTTCTTT
CDR3 protein: CASSYGTVYGAFF

D gene: .
V gene: TRBV2
CDR3 length: 13
J gene: TRBJ2-7
clone size: .
CDR3 DNA: TGTGCCAGCAGTGGATCAGGAACCTACGAGCAGTACTTC
CDR3 protein: CASSGSGTYEQYF

D gene: TRBD1
V gene: TRBV30
CDR3 length: 13
J gene: TRBJ1-2
clone size: many
CDR3 DNA: TGTGCCTGGAGTCAGGGGGGCGACTATGGCTACACCTTC
CDR3 protein: CAWSQGGDYGYTF

D gene: .
V gene: TRBV12-3/TRBV12-4
CDR3 length: 14
J gene: TRBJ2-3
clone size: .
CDR3 DNA: TGTGCCAGCAGTCCCTCAGGGGTCGCAGATACGCAGTATTTT
CDR3 protein: CASSPSGVADTQYF

D gene: .
V gene: TRBV6-2/TRBV6-3
CDR3 length: 16
J gene: TRBJ2-7
clone size: many
CDR3 DNA: TGTGCCAGCAGTTACACCCGGGACGGAGCCTCCTACGAGCAGTACTTC
CDR3 protein: CASSYTRDGASYEQYF

D gene: .
V gene: TRBV3-1
CDR3 length: 12
J gene: TRBJ1-2
clone size: few
CDR3 DNA: TGTGCCAGCAGCCAGAGGACCTATGGCTACACCTTC
CDR3 protein: CASSQRTYGYTF

D gene: .
V gene: TRBV5-1
CDR3 length: 14
J gene: TRBJ1-1
clone size: many
CDR3 DNA: TGCGCCAGCAGCTTGGGACCGCTGAACACTGAAGCTTTCTTT
CDR3 protein: CASSLGPLNTEAFF

D gene: .
V gene: TRBV18
CDR3 length: 17
J gene: TRBJ2-6
clone size: many
CDR3 DNA: TGTGCCAGCTCACCTAGGGGGACGGTCTCTGGGGCCAACGTCCTGACTTTC
CDR3 protein: CASSPRGTVSGANVLTF

D gene: TRBD1
V gene: TRBV9
CDR3 length: 16
J gene: TRBJ1-6
clone size: many
CDR3 DNA: TGTGCCAGCGGATCCGGGACAGGGGTATTAGTTTCACCCCTCCACTTT
CDR3 protein: CASGSGTGVLVSPLHF

D gene: .
V gene: TRBV6-6
CDR3 length: 11
J gene: TRBJ2-2
clone size: many
CDR3 DNA: TGTGCCAGCGGTGACACCGGGGAGCTGTTTTTT
CDR3 protein: CASGDTGELFF